A single sample is the source of the 28 T cell receptor beta chains below, sequenced in a study of patients and donors after allogeneic stem cell transplantation. A single record per CDR3 protein comes from TCRdb applying MiXCR to the RT-PCR reads. The data hold about 150,000 distinct CDR3 sequences, with approximately 22% observed a single time. Sequenced input: blood, either unsorted or a sorted T cell fraction (not recorded which). The origin of the receptors is a human donor who was either an allogeneic HSCT recipient or a stem cell or donor lymphocyte infusion donor (not recorded which). It is not recorded whose cells these are; they may come from a transplant donor.

The CDR3 loop reads CASSLTGVNSPLHF. Written as DNA, the CDR3 is TGTGCCAGCAGCCTCACAGGGGTTAATTCACCCCTCCACTTT. The J gene is TRBJ1-6, the V gene TRBV25-1, with 7 bases that match TRBD1. The V gene's germline CDR1 is MGHDK and CDR2 SYGVNS. V trimming: 6 bases; J trimming: 6 bases; junction bases outside the gene matches: 5. The CDR3 is 14 amino acids.

The rearrangement uses TRBV4-1 and TRBJ1-1; D remains unclear. Trimming shortened V by 0 bases and J by 6 bases, and 8 bases separated the two germline ends. The CDR3 runs 13 residues. CDR1 is MGHRA and CDR2 is YSYEKL in the germline V gene. CDR3: CASSQEGFPEAFF. In nucleotides, the CDR3 is TGCGCCAGCAGCCAAGAGGGATTCCCTGAAGCTTTCTTT.

The chain recombines TRBV7-2 with TRBJ2-3, with 8 nucleotides matching TRBD1. V trimming: 5 bases; J trimming: 8 bases; junction bases outside the gene matches: 6. Germline V lookup: CDR1 SGHTA, CDR2 FQGNSA. The CDR3 length is 13 residues. The CDR3: CASSPAQGATQYF. CDR3 nucleotide sequence: TGTGCCAGCAGCCCAGCCCAGGGGGCTACGCAGTATTTT.

The chain links TRBV7-2 to TRBJ2-1; D is uncertain. Germline CDR1 is SGHTA and CDR2 is FQGNSA. V was clipped by 3 bases and J by 6 bases, with 15 bases between them. The CDR3 has 15 amino acids. CDR3 in DNA: TGTGCCAGCAGCTTTTTTACGGGCTCTAGCAATGAGCAGTTCTTC. This translates into CASSFFTGSSNEQFF.

The table lists this clonotype with a count of one. CDR3 amino acids: CSARGQGRIAGLTDTQYF. DNA for the CDR3: TGCAGTGCTAGAGGTCAGGGGCGCATTGCGGGCCTCACAGATACGCAGTATTTT. J is TRBJ2-3 and V is TRBV20-1; D may be TRBD1 (6 bases). V lost 1 base, J lost 2 bases, and 22 bases lay in between. The CDR3 extends over 18 amino acids. Germline V CDR1 and CDR2: DFQATT, SNEGSKA (reference sequence).

The gene calls are TRBV2 and TRBJ1-6; 10 bases agree with TRBD1. Trimming removed 6 bases from V and 10 bases from J; junction bases left unmatched: 3. Looked up from germline, CDR1 is SNHLY and CDR2 is FYNNEI. The CDR3 has 13 amino acids. CDR3 nucleotide sequence: TGTGCCAGCAGAGGGGACAGGGGATCACCCCTCCACTTT. As protein: CASRGDRGSPLHF.

This clonotype showed up just a few times. The CDR3 sequence is CASSLGIGGTDTQYF. In DNA form, the CDR3 reads TGTGCCAGCAGCTTAGGTATCGGGGGTACAGATACGCAGTATTTT. The J gene is TRBJ2-3, the V gene TRBV7-6; possible D gene TRBD2, 6 bases. Germline V gene data show CDR1 as SGHVS and CDR2 as FNYEAQ. The CDR3 is made up of 15 amino acids. The V and J ends lost 1 base and 3 bases respectively, with 11 bases between them.

This clonotype showed up just a few times. The chain combines TRBV20-1 with TRBJ2-7; 9 positions match TRBD1. After removal of 3 bases from V and 6 bases from J, the junction contained 12 bases not matched to a gene. The CDR3 consists of 15 residues. Germline V gene sequence: CDR1 DFQATT, CDR2 SNEGSKA (reference sequence). The CDR3 sequence: CSARPRDRAFGEQYF. As DNA, the CDR3 is TGCAGTGCTAGGCCCCGGGACAGGGCCTTTGGCGAGCAGTACTTC.

This clonotype has more than one count but fewer than ten. The chain recombines TRBV7-8 with TRBJ1-5, with D unclear. With 5 bases removed from V and 0 bases from J, the gap between germline ends came to 8 bases. CDR3 length: 14 amino acids. Per the germline V gene, CDR1 is SGHVS and CDR2 is FQNEAQ. CDR3 in DNA: TGTGCCAGCAGCAACCAGGATAGCAATCAGCCCCAGCATTTT. Translating gives CASSNQDSNQPQHF.

The chain combines TRBV24-1 with TRBJ2-1; D may be TRBD1 (6 bases). The CDR3 extends over 17 amino acids. Trimming left V 0 bases short and J 0 bases short, with 11 bases between. In germline, CDR1 is KGHDR, CDR2 SFDVKD. The CDR3: CATSDLPTGLSYNEQFF. For the CDR3, the DNA is TGTGCCACCAGTGATTTGCCGACAGGCCTCTCCTACAATGAGCAGTTCTTC.

This clonotype was found a few times. This sequence joins TRBV12-3 or TRBV12-4 and TRBJ1-2; 7 positions agree with TRBD1. After removal of 5 bases from V and 4 bases from J, the junction contained 4 bases not matched to a gene. CDR3 length: 13 residues. CDR3 region: CASSPTGVYGYTF. The CDR3 DNA sequence: TGTGCCAGCAGTCCCACAGGGGTCTATGGCTACACCTTC.

V and J are TRBV20-1 and TRBJ2-2; no reliable D call. This CDR3 spans 15 amino acids. With 1 base removed from V and 0 bases from J, the gap between germline ends came to 9 bases. The germline gives CDR1 DFQATT, CDR2 SNEGSKA (reference sequence). CDR3: CSARAPRSNTGELFF. In nucleotides, the CDR3 is TGCAGTGCTAGAGCCCCTAGATCGAACACCGGGGAGCTGTTTTTT.

The chain uses TRBV25-1 and TRBJ1-1; tentative D call: TRBD1 (5 bases). From germline, CDR1 is MGHDK and CDR2 SYGVNS. CDR3 size: 12 residues. Trimming removed 6 bases from V and 5 bases from J, with 10 bases in between. The CDR3 region has the DNA TGTGCCAGCAGAAGGGCAGGGACTGAAGCTTTCTTT. Translating it yields CASRRAGTEAFF.

The gene calls are TRBV27 and TRBJ2-2, with D tentatively TRBD1 or TRBD2 (7 bases each). Trimming cost V 3 bases and J 6 bases, with 14 bases left between them. Per germline, CDR1 MNHEY and CDR2 SMNVEV (reference sequence). The CDR3 runs to 15 residues. The DNA for the CDR3 is TGTGCCAGCAGTTTGCGACAGGGAGGGGCCGGGGAGCTGTTTTTT. Translated: CASSLRQGGAGELFF.

There are a few counts of this clonotype. The chain employs TRBV12-3 or TRBV12-4 and TRBJ2-5; no definite D call. V lost 3 bases and J lost 4, with 12 bases in between. This CDR3 contains 14 residues. The CDR3: CASSLMVAGETQYF. The DNA for the CDR3 is TGTGCCAGCAGTTTGATGGTAGCAGGAGAGACCCAGTACTTC.

This clonotype was detected a few times. The CDR3 bases are TGTGCCAGCTCGTATACGGGACGTAAAAACATTCAGTACTTC. Amino acids: CASSYTGRKNIQYF. The chain couples TRBV18 to TRBJ2-4; D assignment may be TRBD1 or TRBD2 (5 bases each). The CDR3 contains 14 residues. Trimming removed 6 bases at V and 4 bases at J, with 13 bases between. Germline loops: CDR1 KGHSH, CDR2 LQKENI. The full variable domain, rest sourced from reference TRBV18 and TRBJ2-4, is NAGVMQNPRHLVRRRGQEARLRCSPMKGHSHVYWYRQLPEEGLKFMVYLQKENIIDESGMPKERFSAEFPKEGPSILRIQQVVRGDSAAYFCASSYTGRKNIQYFGAGTRLSVL.

The J gene is TRBJ2-3, the V gene TRBV4-1, with D possibly being TRBD2 (6 bases). V shed 3 bases and J shed 5 bases, with 18 bases lying between them. The germline CDR1 and CDR2 sequences are MGHRA and YSYEKL. The CDR3 length is 16 residues. CDR3 region: CASSHPGLPSRDTQYF. As DNA, the CDR3 is TGCGCCAGCAGCCACCCGGGACTCCCCTCGAGAGATACGCAGTATTTT.

The genes are TRBV7-8 and TRBJ2-4; no firm D call. Trimming left V 1 base short and J 0 bases short, with 7 bases between. The CDR3 totals 15 residues. The germline V gene encodes CDR1 SGHVS and CDR2 FQNEAQ. The CDR3 is CASSLEGVAKNIQYF. The CDR3 bases are TGTGCCAGCAGCTTAGAGGGTGTAGCCAAAAACATTCAGTACTTC.

This clonotype was detected a few times. The chain has TRBV7-2 and TRBJ2-3; the D call may be TRBD1 or TRBD2 (5 bases each). Germline assignment: CDR1 SGHTA and CDR2 FQGNSA. The CDR3 extends over 16 amino acids. The V end was cut by 2 bases, the J end by 2 bases, with 14 bases between. CDR3 region: CASSLFGGRTTDTQYF. The CDR3 DNA follows: TGTGCCAGCAGCTTATTTGGGGGACGGACCACAGATACGCAGTATTTT.

The chain couples TRBV7-2 to TRBJ1-2; D might be TRBD1 (6 bases). CDR3 length: 15 amino acids. V dropped 5 bases and J dropped 0 bases, with 13 bases sitting between them. In germline, CDR1 is SGHTA, CDR2 FQGNSA. CDR3 bases: TGTGCCAGCAGCCCCGCTGACAGGCCTAACTATGGCTACACCTTC. Translated: CASSPADRPNYGYTF.

This clonotype was seen ten or more times. J is TRBJ1-1 and V is TRBV5-1; 9 bases line up with TRBD1. CDR3 size: 13 residues. With V trimmed by 4 bases and J by 9 bases, 7 bases remained unmatched. The germline CDR1 and CDR2 sequences are SGHRS and YFSETQ. The CDR3, as DNA: TGCGCCAGCAGCCCTACGGACAGGGGACAAGCTTTCTTT. Encoded protein: CASSPTDRGQAFF.

This clonotype was recorded a few times. The chain couples TRBV4-2 to TRBJ2-7, with D hard to call. The V gene lost 5 bases and the J gene lost 3 bases, with 17 bases spanning the gap. The CDR3 has 15 amino acids. From germline, CDR1 is LGHNA and CDR2 YNFKEQ. In nucleotides, the CDR3 is TGTGCCAGCAGCACCCTCCCTGTCTTAATCTACGAGCAGTACTTC. This translates into CASSTLPVLIYEQYF.

The rearrangement joins TRBV18 to TRBJ2-7; TRBD2 aligns across 7 bases. From germline, CDR1 is KGHSH and CDR2 LQKENI. The junction had 4 bases not matched to a gene; V was cut back by 2 bases and J by 0 bases. CDR3 size: 15 residues. DNA for the CDR3: TGTGCCAGCTCACCAGGGGGGGACCCCTCCTACGAGCAGTACTTC. Residues: CASSPGGDPSYEQYF.

This clonotype came up a few times. The chain links TRBV12-3 or TRBV12-4 to TRBJ2-2, with TRBD2 identical over 8 bases. Trimming took 4 bases from V and 6 from J; bases not matched to a gene: 7. The CDR3 is 15 amino acids. DNA of the CDR3: TGTGCCAGCAGTTCCGGGACTAGTGCGGCCGGGGAGCTGTTTTTT. Amino acids: CASSSGTSAAGELFF.

The chain combines TRBV10-3 with TRBJ2-1; 9 bases fit TRBD2. The germline V gene encodes CDR1 ENHRY and CDR2 SYGVKD. V trimming: 1 base; J trimming: 8 bases; junction bases outside the gene matches: 9. The CDR3 has 16 residues. The CDR3 sequence: CAISEFSSGERDEQFF. The CDR3 region has the DNA TGTGCCATCAGTGAGTTCTCTAGCGGGGAGCGGGATGAGCAGTTCTTC.

The sample holds a few counts of this clonotype. This chain joins TRBV5-1 and TRBJ2-1, with TRBD2 as a possible D gene (5 bases). The CDR3 has 13 amino acids. V lost 0 bases and J 6 bases, leaving 7 bases between the germline ends. Germline V gene lookup returns CDR1 SGHRS and CDR2 YFSETQ. The CDR3 here is CASSLERANEQFF. The CDR3 coding sequence is TGCGCCAGCAGCTTGGAGAGGGCCAATGAGCAGTTCTTC.

The chain couples TRBV12-3 or TRBV12-4 to TRBJ2-5; possibly TRBD2 for D (6 bases). The V gene lost 6 bases and the J gene lost 4 bases, with 24 bases spanning the gap. This CDR3 comprises 17 residues. CDR3 DNA sequence: TGTGCCAGCAGCCGCCCAAAATGGAGGGCGCGGGGAGAGACCCAGTACTTC. This gives the protein CASSRPKWRARGETQYF.

This clonotype has a handful of counts. J is TRBJ2-1 and V is TRBV12-5, with D possibly called TRBD1 or TRBD2 (5 bases each). With 0 bases removed from V and 2 bases from J, the gap between germline ends came to 29 bases. The CDR3 sequence is 22 residues long. From germline, CDR1 is LGHNT and CDR2 FRNRAP. The CDR3 here is CASGLVHGDALRGFTPYNEQFF. DNA for the CDR3: TGTGCTAGTGGTTTGGTACACGGGGATGCGCTGAGGGGATTCACCCCCTACAATGAGCAGTTCTTC.